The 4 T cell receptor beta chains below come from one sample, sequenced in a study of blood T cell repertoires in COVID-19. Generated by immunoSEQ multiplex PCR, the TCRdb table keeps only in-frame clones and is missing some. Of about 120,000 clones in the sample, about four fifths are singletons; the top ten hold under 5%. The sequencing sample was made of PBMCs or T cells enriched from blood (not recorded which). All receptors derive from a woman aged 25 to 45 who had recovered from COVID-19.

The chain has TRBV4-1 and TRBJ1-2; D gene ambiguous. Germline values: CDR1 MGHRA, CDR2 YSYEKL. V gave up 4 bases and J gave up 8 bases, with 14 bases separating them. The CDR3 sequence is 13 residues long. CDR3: CASSRGPAMGYTF. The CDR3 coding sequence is TGCGCCAGCAGCCGCGGGCCTGCAATGGGCTACACCTTC.

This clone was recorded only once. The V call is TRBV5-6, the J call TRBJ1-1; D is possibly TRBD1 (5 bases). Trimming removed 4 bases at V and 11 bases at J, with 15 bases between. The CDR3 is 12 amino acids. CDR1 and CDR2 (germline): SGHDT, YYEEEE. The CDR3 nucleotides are TGTGCCAGCAGCCCCGCTGGGGCAGGCGCTTTCTTT. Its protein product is CASSPAGAGAFF. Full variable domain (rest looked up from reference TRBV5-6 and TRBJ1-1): DAGVTQSPTHLIKTRGQQVTLRCSPKSGHDTVSWYQQALGQGPQFIFQYYEEEERQRGNFPDRFSGHQFPNYSSELNVNALLLGDSALYLCASSPAGAGAFFGQGTRLTVV.

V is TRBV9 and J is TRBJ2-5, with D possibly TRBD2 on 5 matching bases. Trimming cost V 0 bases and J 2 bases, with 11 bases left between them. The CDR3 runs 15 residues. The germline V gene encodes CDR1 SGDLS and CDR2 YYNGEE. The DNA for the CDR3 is TGTGCCAGCAGCGTAGAGAGGACTCTTCAAGAGACCCAGTACTTC. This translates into CASSVERTLQETQYF.

In DNA, the CDR3 is TGTGCCAGCAGAGAGGACAGGGCGGATACGCAGTATTTT. Encoded protein: CASREDRADTQYF. The chain employs TRBV2 and TRBJ2-3; 8 positions agree with TRBD1. Germline trimming cut 6 bases from V and 6 bases from J; bases unmatched to any gene: 5. The V gene's germline CDR1 is SNHLY and CDR2 FYNNEI. The CDR3 length is 13 residues.